The TCR beta chain under discussion was sequenced for a study of blood T cell repertoires in COVID-19. Study summary: Specimens from acute and convalescent COVID-19 originated in the United States, Italy and Spain. T cells, B-cell-depleted T cells, or PBMCs supplied cDNA or gDNA.

V lost 0 bases and J 3 bases, leaving 11 bases between the germline ends. Per the germline V gene, CDR1 is LGHNA and CDR2 is YSLEER. The CDR3 extends over 15 amino acids. The authors' processing: Amplified reference gene primers provided the basis for estimating nucleated cell counts. Some clones are missing from TCRdb's copy, which holds only in-frame ones; the method was immunoSEQ multiplex PCR. The V and J calls and clone size come from that table; D and trimming were worked out from the DNA. The sample lists approximately 300,000 clones; around 90% were seen once. The sample was peripheral blood. The J gene is TRBJ1-1, the V gene TRBV4-3; D unresolved. This TCR was recovered from a man aged 18 to 30 with active or convalescent COVID-19. In nucleotides, the CDR3 is TGCGCCAGCAGCCAAGAATTCAGGTCGTACACTGAAGCTTTCTTT. Protein sequence: CASSQEFRSYTEAFF.